This T cell receptor (beta chain) was obtained from a study of PD-1 blockade in mismatch repair-deficient tumors. Study-wide context: Patients had 12 to 13 mismatch repair-deficient cancer types and were previously treated and progressing.

The CDR3 totals 17 residues. V shed 0 bases and J 3 bases; nucleotides not matched to a gene: 9. Germline-derived CDR1 and CDR2 are LGHNA and YSLEER. Profiled with immunoSEQ multiplex PCR; TCRdb holds only in-frame clones, not every one. The top ten clones hold approximately 14% of a sample with just under 65,000 clones, approximately 88% of them seen once. This chain joins TRBV4-3 and TRBJ2-7; TRBD1 agrees at 9 bases. The TCR sequence derives from an adult with mismatch repair-deficient cancer. The source material was peripheral blood, sampled 52 weeks after starting pembrolizumab. The CDR3 spells CASSQDGSGTGSYEQYF. In DNA form, the CDR3 reads TGCGCCAGCAGCCAAGATGGATCCGGGACAGGGAGCTACGAGCAGTACTTC.